This T cell receptor beta chain was obtained from a study of T cell responses to AZD1222 COVID-19 vaccine. Study-wide context: Both about-4-week and about-12-week second-dose recipients were combined. Overall study results and limits: Within unmutated variant regions lay the reported targets of nearly half of spike-specific TCRs. Repertoire sampling was restricted to post-peak T cell response timepoints.

Generated by immunoSEQ multiplex PCR, the TCRdb table keeps only in-frame clones and is missing some. This sample has 140,000 to 150,000 clones, with about 93% found just once. Turning to this clone: What it recognizes is unknown.

The CDR3 has 15 residues. The germline V and J ends were trimmed by 4 bases and 2 bases, with 16 bases remaining between them. Germline V gene data show CDR1 as SGHDT and CDR2 as YYEEEE. V usage is TRBV5-6 and J usage is TRBJ2-7; maybe TRBD1 (6 bases). This specimen was peripheral blood, taken on day 0 of AZD1222 vaccination. The source of this sequence is an adult in good health. The CDR3 DNA is TGTGCCAGCAGCCCTGCGGGCCCAGGGGCCTACGAGCAGTACTTC. Protein sequence: CASSPAGPGAYEQYF. The variable domain in full, completed from reference TRBV5-6 and TRBJ2-7, reads DAGVTQSPTHLIKTRGQQVTLRCSPKSGHDTVSWYQQALGQGPQFIFQYYEEEERQRGNFPDRFSGHQFPNYSSELNVNALLLGDSALYLCASSPAGPGAYEQYFGPGTRLTVT.